The 24 T cell receptor beta chains listed next were all sequenced from one sample in a study of cytomegalovirus exposure and HLA in healthy donors. Use of 60 Vbeta and 13 Jbeta primers characterized the PCR. Sequencing used immunoSEQ multiplex PCR; TCRdb keeps in-frame clones, though not all of them. The sample has 100,000 to 150,000 clones; about 78% are singletons. The sequencing input was PBMCs. The receptors here all came from a human donor in good health.

A note on this clone: Other nucleotide sequences in the sample specify the same CDR3. This chain joins TRBV29-1 and TRBJ2-3; D may be TRBD1 (7 bases). The germline V and J ends were trimmed by 4 bases and 5 bases, with 10 bases remaining between them. Germline V gene lookup returns CDR1 SQVTM and CDR2 ANQGSEA. This CDR3 has 12 amino acids. The CDR3 bases are TGCAGCGTTGCCCAGGGGGGAGATACGCAGTATTTT. Translation: CSVAQGGDTQYF.

V usage is TRBV6-1 and J usage is TRBJ2-1; 8 nucleotides agree with TRBD1. Per the germline V gene, CDR1 is MNHNS and CDR2 is SASEGT. There are 13 residues in the CDR3. Losses at the gene ends were 6 bases for V and 6 bases for J; bases not matched to a gene: 4. Here the CDR3 reads CASRDRAVNEQFF. The CDR3 region has the DNA TGTGCCAGCAGGGACAGGGCGGTCAATGAGCAGTTCTTC.

In the case of this clone: The junction shows a germline mismatch at one end, possibly a read error. The DNA of the CDR3 is TGTTCCAGCAGCTTAGAGGTCGGGGGGCCGGCCGGGGAGCTGTTTTTT. Protein: CSSSLEVGGPAGELFF. The chain combines TRBV7-9 with TRBJ2-2, with a possible D match to TRBD2 (7 bases). Germline V gives CDR1 SEHNR, CDR2 FQNEAQ (reference sequence). The CDR3 covers 16 residues. The full variable domain, its missing parts supplied by reference TRBV7-9 and TRBJ2-2, is DTGVSQNPRHKITKRGQNVTFRCDPISEHNRLYWYRQTLGQGPEFLTYFQNEAQLEKSRLLSDRFSAERPKGSFSTLEIQRTEQGDSAMYLCSSSLEVGGPAGELFFGEGSRLTVL.

The chain joins TRBV6-5 to TRBJ1-2, with no clear D. CDR1 is MNHEY, CDR2 SVGAGI, per germline. Trimming removed 7 bases at V and 2 bases at J, with 5 bases between. The CDR3 runs to 11 residues. The CDR3 DNA sequence: TGTGCCAGCATTACAAACTATGGCTACACCTTC. It translates to CASITNYGYTF.

This clone appeared once. The chain carries TRBV28 and TRBJ2-3, with 8 bases matching TRBD2. The CDR3 consists of 16 residues. Germline assignment: CDR1 MDHEN and CDR2 SYDVKM. V gave up 4 bases and J gave up 2 bases; unmatched junction bases: 8. The CDR3 loop reads CASSSPIAGNTDTQYF. In DNA form, the CDR3 reads TGTGCCAGCAGTTCCCCAATAGCGGGAAACACAGATACGCAGTATTTT.

The DNA for the CDR3 is TGCGCCAGCAAGTTCAGGGATGGCAGCTACGAGCAGTACTTC. Residues: CASKFRDGSYEQYF. V and J are TRBV10-1 and TRBJ2-7, with D tentatively TRBD1 (5 bases). Between the trimmed V and J ends, which lost 7 bases and 3 bases, there was a span of 16 bases. The germline V gene encodes CDR1 WNHNN and CDR2 SYGVQD (reference sequence). The CDR3 consists of 14 residues.

The chain employs TRBV7-2 and TRBJ2-5; 7 nucleotides agree with TRBD2. V lost 6 bases and J lost 1; bases outside the gene matches: 8. The CDR3 extends over 15 amino acids. Germline loops: CDR1 SGHTA, CDR2 FQGNSA. CDR3 DNA: TGTGCCAGCAGTGCCATCCGGGGGGTCCAAGAGACCCAGTACTTC. This translates into CASSAIRGVQETQYF.

As for this clone: Additional DNA sequences in this sample encode the identical CDR3. This chain connects TRBV27 to TRBJ2-5; perhaps TRBD1 as D (6 bases). The germline CDR1 and CDR2 sequences are MNHEY and SMNVEV (reference sequence). The CDR3 runs 19 residues. V was cut by 2 bases and J by 11 bases, with 33 bases left in between. The CDR3: CASSLNLPIWGPNPYEQYF. CDR3 bases: TGTGCCAGCAGTTTAAATCTGCCAATCTGGGGGCCGAACCCCTATGAGCAGTACTTC.

V usage is TRBV9 and J usage is TRBJ2-3; 7 bases map to TRBD1. Germline lookup yields CDR1 SGDLS and CDR2 YYNGEE. V dropped 0 bases and J dropped 6; count of bases not matched to a gene: 4. The CDR3 runs to 14 residues. The CDR3: CASSVGQGRDTQYF. CDR3 sequence (DNA): TGTGCCAGCAGCGTAGGACAGGGAAGGGATACGCAGTATTTT.

J is TRBJ1-5 and V is TRBV15; the D is unclear. Per the germline V gene, CDR1 is LNHNV and CDR2 is YYDKDF (reference sequence). Deletions cut 5 bases from V and 0 bases from J, with 17 bases between. The CDR3 is made up of 17 amino acids. CDR3 loop: CATSQRTDVFSNQPQHF. The DNA for the CDR3 is TGTGCCACCAGCCAACGGACTGATGTCTTTAGCAATCAGCCCCAGCATTTT. Combining the CDR3 with reference TRBV15 and TRBJ1-5 gives the whole variable domain DAMVIQNPRYQVTQFGKPVTLSCSQTLNHNVMYWYQQKSSQAPKLLFHYYDKDFNNEADTPDNFQSRRPNTSFCFLDIRSPGLGDTAMYLCATSQRTDVFSNQPQHFGDGTRLSIL.

Concerning this clone: The conserved phenylalanine or tryptophan normally closing the CDR3 is absent here, so this likely arose from a read error. The chain couples TRBV27 to TRBJ1-2; possibly TRBD1 for D (6 bases). The V gene's germline CDR1 is MNHEY and CDR2 SMNVEV (reference sequence). Trimming shortened V by 4 bases and J by 5 bases, and 11 bases separated the two germline ends. The CDR3 has 13 residues. In nucleotides, the CDR3 is TGTGCCAGCAGTTACTACAGGGAATATGGCTACACCCTC. Translating gives CASSYYREYGYTL.

In its sample, this clone was seen once. The chain carries TRBV7-2 and TRBJ1-2; the D gene is possibly TRBD1 (5 bases). The germline V gene has CDR1 SGHTA and CDR2 FQGNSA. V lost 3 bases and J 6 bases, leaving 17 bases between the germline ends. The CDR3 extends over 15 amino acids. The CDR3: CASSFRSNQGNGYTF. The CDR3 coding sequence is TGTGCCAGCAGCTTCCGATCCAACCAGGGAAATGGCTACACCTTC. Supplemented by reference TRBV7-2 and TRBJ1-2, the full variable domain reads GAGVSQSPSNKVTEKGKDVELRCDPISGHTALYWYRQSLGQGLEFLIYFQGNSAPDKSGLPSDRFSAERTGGSVSTLTIQRTQQEDSAVYLCASSFRSNQGNGYTFGSGTRLTVV.

This sequence joins TRBV7-9 and TRBJ1-4; TRBD1 matches 9 bases. Germline CDR1 SEHNR, CDR2 FQNEAQ (reference sequence). This CDR3 comprises 17 residues. Trimming at V came to 5 bases and at J to 8 bases, leaving 15 bases not matched to a gene. The CDR3 is CASSPIPRTGAGEKLFF. CDR3 nucleotide sequence: TGTGCCAGCAGCCCCATACCCCGGACAGGGGCAGGGGAAAAACTGTTTTTT.

The chain has TRBV30 and TRBJ2-1; TRBD1 aligns across 10 bases. The ends lost 1 base at V and 8 bases at J; junction bases unmatched: 14. This CDR3 region has 17 residues. The germline gives CDR1 GTSNPN, CDR2 SVGIG (reference sequence). CDR3 region: CAWSGETGTGAMDEQFF. The CDR3 coding sequence is TGTGCCTGGAGTGGGGAAACCGGGACAGGGGCTATGGATGAGCAGTTCTTC.

The J gene is TRBJ2-7, the V gene TRBV11-2; D might be TRBD2 (7 bases). The germline CDR1 and CDR2 sequences are SGHAT and FQNNGV. The germline V and J ends were trimmed by 1 base and 5 bases, with 15 bases remaining between them. There are 15 residues in the CDR3. CDR3 sequence reads: CASSLVGGGNHEQYF. The CDR3 coding sequence is TGTGCCAGCAGCTTAGTAGGGGGGGGCAACCACGAGCAGTACTTC.

The V gene is TRBV19, the J gene TRBJ1-3, with 7 bases fitting TRBD1. The CDR3 runs 14 residues. V was pared by 8 bases and J by 6 bases, with 10 bases of the junction left unmatched. The germline CDR1 and CDR2 sequences are LNHDA and SQIVND (reference sequence). The CDR3 DNA reads TGTGCCAGTGAGGACAGGTTTTCGGCAAACACCATATATTTT. Translation: CASEDRFSANTIYF.

This chain connects TRBV2 to TRBJ2-1, with D possibly TRBD2 on 6 matching bases. Trimming removed 3 bases from V and 5 bases from J, with 17 bases in between. The germline CDR1 and CDR2 sequences are SNHLY and FYNNEI. The CDR3 totals 16 residues. The CDR3 is CASSDVGTGDDNEQFF. CDR3 DNA: TGTGCCAGCAGTGATGTAGGGACTGGAGATGACAATGAGCAGTTCTTC.

The CDR3 protein is CASSLYEQYF. The CDR3 nucleotides read TGTGCCAGCAGCCTTTACGAGCAGTACTTC. V usage is TRBV6-1 and J usage is TRBJ2-7; the D is unclear. The V and J ends lost 6 bases and 4 bases respectively, with 4 bases between them. The CDR3 extends over 10 amino acids. Germline values: CDR1 MNHNS, CDR2 SASEGT.

This chain's CDR3 is CAIRDYFGTSHEQYF. In DNA, the CDR3 is TGTGCCATCAGAGATTACTTTGGGACTAGTCACGAGCAGTACTTC. The chain uses TRBV10-3 and TRBJ2-7; 8 nucleotides match TRBD2. J was trimmed by 5 bases and V by 6 bases; bases with no gene match: 12. CDR1 and CDR2 from the germline V gene are ENHRY and SYGVKD. The CDR3 length is 15 residues.

The chain is built from TRBV10-3 and TRBJ2-5; 9 nucleotides agree with TRBD2. Germline assignment: CDR1 ENHRY and CDR2 SYGVKD. The CDR3 totals 17 residues. Trimming took 6 bases from V and 0 from J; bases not matched to a gene: 11. CDR3 in amino acids: CAISTGFPSGNQETQYF. CDR3 bases: TGTGCCATCAGCACAGGGTTCCCTAGCGGGAACCAAGAGACCCAGTACTTC.

The V call is TRBV19, the J call TRBJ2-7, with 14 bases fitting TRBD2. Germline V gives CDR1 LNHDA, CDR2 SQIVND (reference sequence). The V gene end was trimmed by 5 bases and the J gene end by 7 bases; junction bases not matched to a gene: 7. CDR3 length: 15 amino acids. CDR3 protein: CASSGGLAGAREQYF. CDR3 coding DNA: TGTGCCAGTAGTGGGGGACTAGCGGGAGCTCGGGAGCAGTACTTC.

The sample holds a few counts of this clone. This chain links TRBV27 with TRBJ2-2; 7 positions match TRBD2. Germline CDR1 reads MNHEY; CDR2 reads SMNVEV (reference sequence). The CDR3 loop spans 18 amino acids. The V and J ends lost 2 bases and 0 bases, in that order; junction bases with no gene match: 9. CDR3 amino acids: CASSLVPRGLSNTGELFF. CDR3 nucleotides: TGTGCCAGCAGTTTAGTACCCCGGGGACTATCGAACACCGGGGAGCTGTTTTTT.

A few counts support this clone. The V and J genes are TRBV10-3 and TRBJ2-5, with D possibly being TRBD2 (5 bases). This CDR3 is built from 15 residues. The germline CDR1 and CDR2 sequences are ENHRY and SYGVKD. The V end lost 0 bases, the J end lost 5 bases, and 13 bases lay between the germline ends. This CDR3 reads CAISESSRGRETQYF. The CDR3 DNA reads TGTGCCATCAGTGAGTCGAGTCGGGGAAGGGAGACCCAGTACTTC.

The rearrangement uses TRBV5-4 and TRBJ2-7; a weak D match, TRBD2 (7 bases). The CDR3 consists of 19 residues. Germline V gene data show CDR1 as SGHNT and CDR2 as YYREEE (reference sequence). The V end was cut by 4 bases, the J end by 4 bases, with 30 bases between. CDR3 amino acids: CASSPGGLGNSNKNYEQYF. The CDR3 DNA follows: TGTGCCAGCAGCCCCGGGGGGCTGGGGAACTCAAATAAAAATTACGAGCAGTACTTC.